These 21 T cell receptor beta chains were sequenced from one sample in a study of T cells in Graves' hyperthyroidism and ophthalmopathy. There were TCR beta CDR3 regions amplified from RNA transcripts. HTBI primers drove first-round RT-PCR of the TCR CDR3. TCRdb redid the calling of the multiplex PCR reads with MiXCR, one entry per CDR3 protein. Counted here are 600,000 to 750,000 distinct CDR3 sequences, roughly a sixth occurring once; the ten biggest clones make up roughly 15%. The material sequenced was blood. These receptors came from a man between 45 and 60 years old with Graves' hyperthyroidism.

CDR3 loop: CSARAPRGAFQETQYF. The CDR3 DNA reads TGCAGTGCTAGAGCCCCGCGGGGGGCGTTCCAAGAGACCCAGTACTTC. The rearrangement joins TRBV20-1 to TRBJ2-5; 8 bases agree with TRBD2. Germline trimming cut 1 base from V and 1 base from J; bases unmatched to any gene: 8. This CDR3 region has 16 residues. CDR1 is DFQATT and CDR2 is SNEGSKA in the germline V gene (reference sequence).

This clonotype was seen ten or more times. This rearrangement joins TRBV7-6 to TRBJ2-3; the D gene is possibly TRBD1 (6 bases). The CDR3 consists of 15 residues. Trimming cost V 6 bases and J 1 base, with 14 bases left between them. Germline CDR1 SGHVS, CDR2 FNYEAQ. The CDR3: CASSRGGAGTDTQYF. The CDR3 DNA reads TGTGCCAGCAGTCGAGGGGGAGCTGGCACAGATACGCAGTATTTT.

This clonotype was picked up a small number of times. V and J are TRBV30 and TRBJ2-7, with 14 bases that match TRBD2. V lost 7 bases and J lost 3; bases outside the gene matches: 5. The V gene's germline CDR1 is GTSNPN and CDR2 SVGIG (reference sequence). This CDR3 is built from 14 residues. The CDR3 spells CASLGLAGDYEQYF. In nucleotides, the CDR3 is TGTGCCTCTCTGGGACTAGCGGGGGACTACGAGCAGTACTTC.

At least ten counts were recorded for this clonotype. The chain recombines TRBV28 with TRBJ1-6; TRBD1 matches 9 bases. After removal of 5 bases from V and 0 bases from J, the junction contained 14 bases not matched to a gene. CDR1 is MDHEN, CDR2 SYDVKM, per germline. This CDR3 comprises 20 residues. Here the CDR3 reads CASSTEGQGGYSSYNSPLHF. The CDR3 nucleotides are TGTGCCAGCAGTACTGAGGGACAGGGAGGCTATAGCTCCTATAATTCACCCCTCCACTTT.

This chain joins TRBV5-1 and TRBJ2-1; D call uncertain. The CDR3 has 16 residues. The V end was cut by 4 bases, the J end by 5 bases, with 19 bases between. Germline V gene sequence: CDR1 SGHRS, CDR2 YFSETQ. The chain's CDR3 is CASSLGLWASDNEQFF. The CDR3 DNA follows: TGCGCCAGCAGCCTAGGCCTATGGGCGTCGGACAATGAGCAGTTCTTC.

CDR3 loop: CASSVAPGGRDSPLHF. The CDR3 DNA reads as TGTGCCAGCAGCGTAGCTCCAGGGGGCAGGGATTCACCCCTCCACTTT. The V gene is TRBV9, the J gene TRBJ1-6, with 8 bases fitting TRBD1. The junction had 7 bases not matched to a gene; V was cut back by 0 bases and J by 8 bases. Germline V gene sequence: CDR1 SGDLS, CDR2 YYNGEE. The CDR3 is 16 amino acids.

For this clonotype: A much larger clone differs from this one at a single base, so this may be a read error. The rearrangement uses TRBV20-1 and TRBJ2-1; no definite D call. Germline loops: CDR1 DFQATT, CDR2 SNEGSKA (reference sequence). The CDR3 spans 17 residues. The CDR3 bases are TGCAGTGCTAGGCCTCATGACAAGGTGGGCTCCTACAATCAGCAGTTCTTC. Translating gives CSARPHDKVGSYNQQFF.

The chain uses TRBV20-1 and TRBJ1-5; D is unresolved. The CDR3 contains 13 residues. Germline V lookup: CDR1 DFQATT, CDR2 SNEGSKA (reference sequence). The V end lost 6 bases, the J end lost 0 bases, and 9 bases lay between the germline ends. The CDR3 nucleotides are TGCAGTGCATGGAGAAATAGCAATCAGCCCCAGCATTTT. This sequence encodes CSAWRNSNQPQHF.

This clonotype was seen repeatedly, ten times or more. The CDR3 loop reads CSARSLAVSSYNEQFF. Written as DNA, the CDR3 is TGCAGTGCTAGATCCTTAGCGGTTAGCTCCTACAATGAGCAGTTCTTC. The chain carries TRBV20-1 and TRBJ2-1; perhaps TRBD2 as D (6 bases). Trimming removed 2 bases at V and 0 bases at J, with 14 bases between. The CDR3 extends over 16 amino acids. Germline V gives CDR1 DFQATT, CDR2 SNEGSKA (reference sequence).

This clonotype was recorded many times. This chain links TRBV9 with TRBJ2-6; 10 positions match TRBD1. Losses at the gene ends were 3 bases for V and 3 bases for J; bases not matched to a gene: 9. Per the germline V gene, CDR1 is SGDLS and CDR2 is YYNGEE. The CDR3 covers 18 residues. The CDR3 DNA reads TGTGCCAGCAGCGGGCTAAAAGGACAGGGGGTTGGGGCCAACGTCCTGACTTTC. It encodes CASSGLKGQGVGANVLTF. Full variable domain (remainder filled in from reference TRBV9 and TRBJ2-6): DSGVTQTPKHLITATGQRVTLRCSPRSGDLSVYWYQQSLDQGLQFLIQYYNGEERAKGNILERFSAQQFPDLHSELNLSSLELGDSALYFCASSGLKGQGVGANVLTFGAGSRLTVL.

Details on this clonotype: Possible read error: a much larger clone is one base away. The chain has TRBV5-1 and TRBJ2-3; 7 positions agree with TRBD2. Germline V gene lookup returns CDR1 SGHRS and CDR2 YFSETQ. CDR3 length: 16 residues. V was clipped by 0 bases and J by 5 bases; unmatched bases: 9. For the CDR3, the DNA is TGCGCCAGCAGCTTGGAGGAGGGACTACCGGTAGATACGCAGTATTTT. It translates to CASSLEEGLPVDTQYF.

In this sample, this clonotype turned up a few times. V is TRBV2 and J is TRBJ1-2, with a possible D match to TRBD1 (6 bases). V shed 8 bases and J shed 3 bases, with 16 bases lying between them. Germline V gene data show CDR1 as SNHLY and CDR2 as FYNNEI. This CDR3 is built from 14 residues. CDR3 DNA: TGTGCCAGCTCAGGGACATCGGGGGACTATGGCTACACCTTC. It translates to CASSGTSGDYGYTF.

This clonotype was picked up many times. CDR3 DNA sequence: TGTGCCAGCACCCGGACTAGCGTATTCACAGATACGCAGTATTTT. Protein: CASTRTSVFTDTQYF. This chain uses TRBV2 with TRBJ2-3, with TRBD2 matching over 9 bases. This CDR3 has 15 amino acids. Germline CDR1 SNHLY, CDR2 FYNNEI. Unmatched junction bases numbered 7, after V lost 7 bases and J lost 2 bases.

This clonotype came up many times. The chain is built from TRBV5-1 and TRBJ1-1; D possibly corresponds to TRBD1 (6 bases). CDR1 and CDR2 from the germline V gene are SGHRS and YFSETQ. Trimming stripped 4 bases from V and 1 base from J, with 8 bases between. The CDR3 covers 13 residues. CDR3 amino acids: CASSRQANTEAFF. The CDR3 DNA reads TGCGCCAGCAGCAGACAGGCGAACACTGAAGCTTTCTTT.

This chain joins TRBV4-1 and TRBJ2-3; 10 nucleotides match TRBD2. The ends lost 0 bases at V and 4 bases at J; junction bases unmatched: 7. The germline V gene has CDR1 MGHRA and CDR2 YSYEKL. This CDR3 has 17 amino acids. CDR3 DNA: TGCGCCAGCAGCCAAGAAGGACTAGCGGAGAGGTCAGATACGCAGTATTTT. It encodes CASSQEGLAERSDTQYF.

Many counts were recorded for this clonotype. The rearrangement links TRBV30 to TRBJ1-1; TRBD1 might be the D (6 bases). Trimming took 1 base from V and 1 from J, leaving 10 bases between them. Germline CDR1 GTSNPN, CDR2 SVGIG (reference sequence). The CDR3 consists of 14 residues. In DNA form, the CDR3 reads TGTGCCTGGAGTGAAGGACAGCCGAACACTGAAGCTTTCTTT. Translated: CAWSEGQPNTEAFF.

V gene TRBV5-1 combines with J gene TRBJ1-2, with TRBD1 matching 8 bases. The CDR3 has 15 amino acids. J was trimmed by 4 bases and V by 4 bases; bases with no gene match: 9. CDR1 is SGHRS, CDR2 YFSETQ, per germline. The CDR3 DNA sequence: TGCGCCAGCAGCCCAGGGACAGGAGTTGTCTATGGCTACACCTTC. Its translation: CASSPGTGVVYGYTF.

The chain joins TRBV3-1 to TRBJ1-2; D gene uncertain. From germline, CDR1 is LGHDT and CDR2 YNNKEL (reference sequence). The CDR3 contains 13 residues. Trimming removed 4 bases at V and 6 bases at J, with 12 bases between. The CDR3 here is CASSLEGVDGYTF. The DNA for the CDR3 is TGTGCCAGCAGCCTCGAGGGAGTAGATGGCTACACCTTC.

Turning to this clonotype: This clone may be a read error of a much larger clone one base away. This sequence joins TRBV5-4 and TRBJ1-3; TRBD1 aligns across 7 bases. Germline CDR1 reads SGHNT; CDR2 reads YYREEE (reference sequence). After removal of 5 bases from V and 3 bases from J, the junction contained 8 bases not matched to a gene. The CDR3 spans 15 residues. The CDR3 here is CASSRQGDCGNTIYF. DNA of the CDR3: TGTGCCAGCAGTCGACAGGGTGACTGTGGAAACACCATATATTTT.

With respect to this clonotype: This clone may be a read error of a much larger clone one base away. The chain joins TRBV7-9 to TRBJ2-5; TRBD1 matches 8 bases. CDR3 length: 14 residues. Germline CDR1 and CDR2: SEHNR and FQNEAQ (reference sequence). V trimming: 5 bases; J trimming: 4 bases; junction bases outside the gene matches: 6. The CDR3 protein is CASSRGQGVETQYF. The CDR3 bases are TGTGCCAGCAGCCGAGGACAGGGAGTAGAGACCCAGTACTTC.

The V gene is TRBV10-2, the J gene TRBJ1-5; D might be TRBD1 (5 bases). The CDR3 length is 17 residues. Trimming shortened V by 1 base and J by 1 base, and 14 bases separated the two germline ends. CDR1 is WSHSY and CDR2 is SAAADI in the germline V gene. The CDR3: CASSELGGEMSNQPQHF. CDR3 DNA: TGCGCCAGCAGTGAGTTGGGGGGGGAAATGAGCAATCAGCCCCAGCATTTT.